This record concerns one T cell receptor beta chain sequence. The PCR employed 60 Vbeta primers together with 13 Jbeta primers. Assay used: immunoSEQ multiplex PCR; TCRdb lists only in-frame clones, some missing. The data contain 150,000 to 160,000 clones, roughly 74% of them singletons. The sample originates from a study of cytomegalovirus exposure and HLA in healthy donors. The CDR3 has 15 residues. Germline assignment: CDR1 MNHEY and CDR2 SMNVEV (reference sequence). The V and J ends lost 5 bases and 4 bases, in that order; junction bases with no gene match: 8. The TCR was taken from a young man in good health and CMV-seronegative. The chain employs TRBV27 and TRBJ1-5; TRBD1 matches at 7 bases. Sequences were obtained from PBMCs. The CDR3 DNA reads as TGTGCCAGCAGTCCTGGTGCAGGGGGGAATCAGCCCCAGCATTTT. Its protein is CASSPGAGGNQPQHF.